Reported below is one T cell receptor beta chain. The sample is drawn from a study of blood T cell repertoires in COVID-19. The method was immunoSEQ multiplex PCR; TCRdb's version includes in-frame clones alone and lacks a portion of them. The sample carries some 160,000 clones, 65% to 90% recorded once. This CDR3 is built from 14 residues. Germline CDR1 and CDR2: LNHDA and SQIVND (reference sequence). Trimming removed 7 bases from V and 6 bases from J, with 13 bases in between. Sequencing was performed on peripheral blood. This TCR was recovered from a human donor in a cohort sampled during active COVID-19. The V gene is TRBV19, the J gene TRBJ1-6, with D possibly being TRBD1 (6 bases). The CDR3 bases are TGTGCCAGTACCGGGGTCAGGGGTAATTCACCCCTCCACTTT. This gives the protein CASTGVRGNSPLHF. Using reference TRBV19 and TRBJ1-6 for the parts outside the CDR3, the full variable domain is DGGITQSPKYLFRKEGQNVTLSCEQNLNHDAMYWYRQDPGQGLRLIYYSQIVNDFQKGDIAEGYSVSREKKESFPLTVTSAQKNPTAFYLCASTGVRGNSPLHFGNGTRLTVT.